The rows below give T cell receptor beta chains drawn from one sample of a study of Graves' ophthalmopathy and Graves' hyperthyroidism. MiXCR was run by TCRdb on the multiplex PCR reads, yielding one entry per CDR3 protein. This sample carries about half a million distinct CDR3 sequences, approximately 15% of them seen once, and the ten largest clones take over 7.5%. The material sequenced was blood. These receptors were taken from a woman under 40 with Graves' ophthalmopathy. Each CDR3 is given without its conserved first and last residue. The order of the fields is D gene, clone size, J gene, V gene, CDR3 protein. D genes are given only for firm matches. Clone size is stated in some rows and not others, as once, few, many or a class when expanded.

TRBD1,many,TRBJ1-1,TRBV29-1,SVTGGLTEAF
.,many,TRBJ1-1,TRBV6-2/TRBV6-3,ASSYPTEAF
TRBD1,many,TRBJ1-1,TRBV29-1,SGTGGDGSEAF
.,few,TRBJ1-1,TRBV20-1,SASPGGSTEAF
.,many,TRBJ2-7,TRBV4-1,ASSQGAGLSYEQY
TRBD1,.,TRBJ1-3,TRBV20-1,SARVPDRFSGYTIY
.,.,TRBJ2-7,TRBV20-1,SARDLGAGIYEQY
TRBD1,many,TRBJ1-2,TRBV4-2,ASSQALRDRGYGYT
TRBD2,many,TRBJ2-5,TRBV5-1,ASSSTSGQETQY
TRBD1,few,TRBJ1-5,TRBV11-1,ASSLVGQGGNQPQH
.,many,TRBJ2-2,TRBV28,ASRGPLYTGELF
.,many,TRBJ2-5,TRBV24-1,ATSDLKGALYETQY
.,many,TRBJ2-4,TRBV12-3/TRBV12-4,ASSTLGPKGAKNIQY
.,many,TRBJ1-1,TRBV2,ASIPTGQAF
.,.,TRBJ1-1,TRBV12-3/TRBV12-4,ASSFGGDEAF
.,many,TRBJ2-2,TRBV6-5,ASSNQGSGELF
.,many,TRBJ2-7,TRBV6-5,ASSYEDGTSYEQY
.,.,TRBJ1-2,TRBV7-8,ASSLVNNYGYT
.,few,TRBJ1-1,TRBV30,AWSVQADTEAF
TRBD2,many,TRBJ2-7,TRBV11-2,ASSSTSGDSYEQY
.,.,TRBJ2-7,TRBV30,AWSGERGSYEQY
TRBD2,many,TRBJ2-7,TRBV6-5,ASSYPSTSGRVYEQY
.,many,TRBJ1-2,TRBV30,AWSVPGVYGYT
.,many,TRBJ2-1,TRBV20-1,SARVRPNNYNEQF
.,many,TRBJ2-4,TRBV30,AWATGFAKNIQY
.,many,TRBJ1-5,TRBV2,ASNRGRTGQPQH
TRBD1,many,TRBJ1-1,TRBV20-1,SANFGTGGSGTEAF
TRBD1,many,TRBJ2-6,TRBV20-1,SALTGGSGANVLT
TRBD2,many,TRBJ2-5,TRBV20-1,SAVPGLASETQY
.,.,TRBJ2-2,TRBV12-3/TRBV12-4,ASIGAPSGAGELF
TRBD2,many,TRBJ2-7,TRBV9,ASSIQGTSPAYEQY
TRBD2,many,TRBJ2-7,TRBV15,ATSAKTSGRPYEQY
.,.,TRBJ1-1,TRBV12-3/TRBV12-4,ASSGPDRRLMNTEAF
TRBD2,many,TRBJ2-7,TRBV6-5,ASSSTSGPYEQY
.,many,TRBJ1-1,TRBV2,ASSERGPTEAF
TRBD1,many,TRBJ2-5,TRBV20-1,SAPQLQGSKETQY
TRBD1,many,TRBJ1-6,TRBV20-1,SARERGTGKGEASPLH
.,many,TRBJ2-2,TRBV20-1,SARVIGTQTGELF
.,once,TRBJ2-7,TRBV6-5,ASSYSVTYEQY
.,many,TRBJ2-7,TRBV13,ASTTRLSSYEQY
TRBD2,many,TRBJ2-1,TRBV6-4,ASSDIWTSDYNEQF
.,many,TRBJ1-6,TRBV11-2,ASSLSNSPLH
.,many,TRBJ1-2,TRBV6-2/TRBV6-3,ASSLSGPRSGYT
.,many,TRBJ1-2,TRBV4-1,ASSQDWGSLYGYT